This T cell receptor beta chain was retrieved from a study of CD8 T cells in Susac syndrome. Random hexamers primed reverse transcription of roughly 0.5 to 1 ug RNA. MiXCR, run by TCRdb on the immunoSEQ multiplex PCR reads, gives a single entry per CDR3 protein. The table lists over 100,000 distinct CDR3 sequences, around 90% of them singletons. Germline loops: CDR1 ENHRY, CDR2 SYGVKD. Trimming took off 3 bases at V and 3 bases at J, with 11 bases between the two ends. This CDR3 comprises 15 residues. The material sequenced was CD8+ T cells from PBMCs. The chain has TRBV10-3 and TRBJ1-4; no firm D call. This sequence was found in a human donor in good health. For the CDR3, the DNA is TGTGCCATCAGTGACGACCTTGGCGCTAATGAAAAACTGTTTTTT. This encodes CAISDDLGANEKLFF.